Listed below are T cell receptor beta chains from one sample, sequenced in a study of control samples from healthy donors and cancer patients. Clones were read by immunoSEQ multiplex PCR, and TCRdb kept only the in-frame ones, dropping some. Of fewer than 150,000 clones detected, about nine tenths appear once; the ten largest clones hold 7.8%. Material for sequencing was blood. The receptors were sampled from a woman aged 18-29 years in good health. The CDR3 runs from the conserved cysteine through the conserved F or W. A D gene is named only where the DNA matches it firmly. Clone size is stated in some rows and not others, as once, few, many or a class when expanded.

D gene,J gene,V gene,clone size,CDR3 protein,CDR3 DNA
NA,TRBJ1-5,TRBV28,NA,CASSLRGSNQPQHF,TGTGCCAGCAGTCTCCGGGGAAGCAATCAGCCCCAGCATTTT
NA,TRBJ2-5,TRBV2,once,CASILTSSLQETQYF,TGTGCCAGCATTCTTACTAGTTCACTACAAGAGACCCAGTACTTC
NA,TRBJ2-3,TRBV7-2,NA,CASSLVGTQYF,TGTGCCAGCAGCTTAGTTGGTACGCAGTATTTT
TRBD2,TRBJ2-5,TRBV5-6,NA,CASSSRGSETQYF,TGTGCCAGCAGCTCGCGGGGGTCAGAGACCCAGTACTTC
NA,TRBJ2-5,TRBV12-5,NA,CASGLVRKGWIETQYF,TGTGCTAGTGGTTTGGTAAGAAAGGGTTGGATCGAGACCCAGTACTTC
NA,TRBJ2-7,TRBV28,NA,CASSASTGLKYEQYF,TGTGCCAGCAGTGCGTCGACAGGTTTAAAGTACGAGCAGTACTTC
TRBD1,TRBJ2-7,TRBV5-6,NA,CASSHRDRGGEQYF,TGTGCCAGCAGCCACCGGGACAGGGGTGGCGAGCAGTACTTC
TRBD2,TRBJ2-7,TRBV5-1,NA,CASSLGTSGYEQYF,TGCGCCAGCAGCTTGGGGACTAGCGGCTACGAGCAGTACTTC
NA,TRBJ1-2,TRBV19,NA,CASSIGGSGQINYGYTF,TGTGCCAGTAGTATCGGAGGGTCCGGACAAATTAACTATGGCTACACCTTC
NA,TRBJ1-5,TRBV7-9,NA,CASSPGGQPQHF,TGTGCCAGCAGCCCCGGAGGACAGCCCCAGCATTTT
NA,TRBJ2-7,TRBV5-1,NA,CASSLPSYEQYF,TGCGCCAGCAGCTTGCCCTCCTACGAGCAGTACTTC
TRBD2,TRBJ2-3,TRBV5-4,NA,CASSSSGTRDTDTQYF,TGTGCCAGCAGCTCCTCCGGGACTAGGGACACAGATACGCAGTATTTT
NA,TRBJ1-2,TRBV12-3/TRBV12-4,NA,CASSLAKTNGYTF,TGTGCCAGCAGTTTAGCGAAGACAAATGGCTACACCTTC
TRBD2,TRBJ2-7,TRBV2,NA,CASTPILLAGASYEQYF,TGTGCCAGCACCCCAATACTACTAGCGGGGGCCTCCTACGAGCAGTACTTC
NA,TRBJ2-5,TRBV28,NA,CASSLGETQYF,TGTGCCAGCAGTTTGGGTGAGACCCAGTACTTC
NA,TRBJ2-2,TRBV5-4,once,CASSWGTGELFF,TGTGCCAGCAGCTGGGGGACCGGGGAGCTGTTTTTT
TRBD2,TRBJ2-3,TRBV11-2,NA,CASSPGLAITDTQYF,TGTGCCAGCAGCCCGGGACTAGCGATCACAGATACGCAGTATTTT
NA,TRBJ1-2,TRBV6-2/TRBV6-3,once,CASSYEGRAKNGYTF,TGTGCCAGCAGTTACGAGGGCAGGGCCAAGAATGGCTACACCTTC
NA,TRBJ2-6,TRBV7-8,NA,CASSRAMNSGANVLTF,TGTGCCAGCAGCCGTGCTATGAACTCTGGGGCCAACGTCCTGACTTTC
NA,TRBJ2-7,TRBV6-5,NA,CASKKGLTYEQYF,TGTGCCAGCAAGAAGGGCCTAACCTACGAGCAGTACTTC
NA,TRBJ1-5,TRBV6-5,NA,CASGILDQPQHF,TGTGCCAGCGGGATTTTAGATCAGCCCCAGCATTTT
NA,TRBJ2-3,TRBV3-1/TRBV3-2,NA,CASSRTLGASTDTQYF,TGTGCCAGCAGCCGGACACTTGGGGCCAGCACAGATACGCAGTATTTT
TRBD1,TRBJ2-7,TRBV28,NA,CASSFNYRQGFKRRYEQYF,TGTGCCAGCAGTTTTAACTATCGACAGGGATTTAAGCGTCGCTACGAGCAGTACTTC
NA,TRBJ1-4,TRBV21-1,NA,CASSKAKGFGTAYEKLFF,TGTGCCAGCAGCAAAGCGAAGGGTTTCGGGACAGCCTATGAAAAACTGTTTTTT
NA,TRBJ1-1,TRBV19,NA,CASSIHRADTEAFF,TGTGCCAGTAGTATACATAGGGCAGACACTGAAGCTTTCTTT
NA,TRBJ1-1,TRBV30,once,CAWSGDTGEAFF,TGTGCCTGGAGTGGGGACACGGGTGAAGCTTTCTTT
NA,TRBJ2-5,TRBV4-3,once,CASSQDTFAETQYF,TGCGCCAGCAGCCAAGATACGTTTGCTGAGACCCAGTACTTC
NA,TRBJ1-3,TRBV5-1,once,CASSLGAGGSGNTIYF,TGCGCCAGCAGCTTGGGGGCCGGAGGCTCTGGAAACACCATATATTTT
TRBD1,TRBJ2-7,TRBV9,NA,CASQPGDSPAYEQYF,TGTGCCAGCCAACCAGGGGACAGTCCAGCCTACGAGCAGTACTTC
TRBD1,TRBJ2-5,TRBV5-1,NA,CASSLGGPRETQYF,TGCGCCAGCAGCCTAGGGGGCCCGAGGGAGACCCAGTACTTC